Below are 17 T cell receptor beta chains sequenced from a single sample in a study of blood T cell repertoires in COVID-19. Profiling relied on immunoSEQ multiplex PCR, and the TCRdb table lists in-frame clones only, not all of them. The top ten hold under 15% of the sample, which has some 100,000 clones, approximately 86% seen once. Material for sequencing was peripheral blood. Receptor source: a man aged 45-65 years with active or convalescent COVID-19.

The chain couples TRBV2 to TRBJ2-3, with D unclear. The CDR3 loop spans 11 amino acids. The germline V and J ends were trimmed by 10 bases and 0 bases, with 5 bases remaining between them. Germline CDR1 is SNHLY and CDR2 is FYNNEI. For the CDR3, the DNA is TGTGCCACGTCTAGCACAGATACGCAGTATTTT. Amino acid sequence: CATSSTDTQYF.

This chain links TRBV19 with TRBJ1-5; no clear D gene. Germline V gene lookup returns CDR1 LNHDA and CDR2 SQIVND (reference sequence). The CDR3 extends over 15 amino acids. V gave up 3 bases and J gave up 2 bases, with 11 bases separating them. DNA for the CDR3: TGTGCCAGTAGTATTGAAGGGAGGGGCAATCAGCCCCAGCATTTT. It yields the protein CASSIEGRGNQPQHF. Full variable domain (rest looked up from reference TRBV19 and TRBJ1-5): DGGITQSPKYLFRKEGQNVTLSCEQNLNHDAMYWYRQDPGQGLRLIYYSQIVNDFQKGDIAEGYSVSREKKESFPLTVTSAQKNPTAFYLCASSIEGRGNQPQHFGDGTRLSIL.

The chain combines TRBV6-5 with TRBJ2-1; 8 bases are shared with TRBD2. Losses at the gene ends were 6 bases for V and 7 bases for J; bases not matched to a gene: 8. The CDR3 has 14 amino acids. The germline CDR1 and CDR2 sequences are MNHEY and SVGAGI. DNA for the CDR3: TGTGCCAGCAGGGGAGCGGGAGCTGAGAATGAGCAGTTCTTC. Translation gives CASRGAGAENEQFF.

This clone was observed a single time. V is TRBV5-1 and J is TRBJ2-3; TRBD1 aligns across 7 bases. Germline lookup yields CDR1 SGHRS and CDR2 YFSETQ. The CDR3 has 14 amino acids. The junction had 1 base not matched to a gene; V was cut back by 1 base and J by 2 bases. The CDR3 protein is CASSLQGDTDTQYF. CDR3 DNA sequence: TGCGCCAGCAGCTTGCAGGGGGACACAGATACGCAGTATTTT.

J is TRBJ1-1 and V is TRBV5-6; D perhaps matches TRBD1 (5 bases). Trimming took 7 bases from V and 1 from J, leaving 11 bases between them. The germline gives CDR1 SGHDT, CDR2 YYEEEE. CDR3 length: 13 amino acids. The CDR3: CASGDQGNTEAFF. The CDR3 DNA reads as TGTGCCAGCGGAGACCAGGGGAACACTGAAGCTTTCTTT.

The table lists this clone with a count of one. V usage is TRBV10-3 and J usage is TRBJ2-3; tentatively, D is TRBD1 (5 bases). This CDR3 is built from 18 residues. Germline assignment: CDR1 ENHRY and CDR2 SYGVKD. Trimming shortened V by 7 bases and J by 0 bases, and 23 bases separated the two germline ends. In DNA form, the CDR3 reads TGTGCCATCAAAGGGGCAGGAAAAGGGAACTCTAGCACAGATACGCAGTATTTT. Translated, it gives CAIKGAGKGNSSTDTQYF.

This clone was observed a single time. The rearrangement uses TRBV7-6 and TRBJ1-3, with TRBD1 matching 7 bases. The CDR3 consists of 15 residues. The germline V gene has CDR1 SGHVS and CDR2 FNYEAQ. V was pared by 5 bases and J by 6 bases, with 10 bases of the junction left unmatched. CDR3 DNA: TGTGCCAGCAGCCCCGTCTCAGGGGGGACAAACACCATATATTTT. Its translation: CASSPVSGGTNTIYF. Drawing the rest from reference TRBV7-6 and TRBJ1-3, the complete variable domain is GAGVSQSPRYKVTKRGQDVALRCDPISGHVSLYWYRQALGQGPEFLTYFNYEAQQDKSGLPNDRFSAERPEGSISTLTIQRTEQRDSAMYRCASSPVSGGTNTIYFGEGSWLTVV.

Turning to this clone: The junction does not match germline at one end; this may be a read error. V and J are TRBV6-1 and TRBJ1-5; D remains ambiguous. The germline V gene has CDR1 MNHNS and CDR2 SASEGT. The CDR3 contains 14 residues. The CDR3, as DNA: TGTGCCAGCAGAGAAGGAGAGGGAGGGCAGCCCCAGCATTTT. It encodes CASREGEGGQPQHF.

The chain combines TRBV6-5 with TRBJ1-5, with D tentatively TRBD1 (6 bases). The CDR3 contains 14 residues. Trimming pared 7 bases from V and 5 bases from J, leaving 15 bases between. Germline loops: CDR1 MNHEY, CDR2 SVGAGI. The CDR3 coding sequence is TGTGCCAGCACTCGAGGGGGGGCCGATCAGCCCCAGCATTTT. Translated, it gives CASTRGGADQPQHF.

This chain joins TRBV19 and TRBJ1-6; TRBD1 matches 7 bases. The CDR3 runs 16 residues. Germline V gene data show CDR1 as LNHDA and CDR2 as SQIVND (reference sequence). V lost 5 bases to trimming and J lost 1 base; unmatched junction nucleotides: 5. In DNA form, the CDR3 reads TGTGCCAGTAGTCAGCGACAGGGTTCCTATAATTCACCCCTCCACTTT. Translation gives CASSQRQGSYNSPLHF.

Written as DNA, the CDR3 is TGTGCCAGTAGTAACCGCTTTCGGGAGTCTTCCTACGAGCAGTACTTC. Protein: CASSNRFRESSYEQYF. The chain joins TRBV19 to TRBJ2-7; the D gene is possibly TRBD2 (6 bases). Germline V gene sequence: CDR1 LNHDA, CDR2 SQIVND (reference sequence). V shed 4 bases and J shed 1 base, with 17 bases lying between them. The length of the CDR3 is 16 residues.

In regard to this clone: A read error may produce the germline difference seen at one junction end. DNA for the CDR3: TGCGCCAGCAGCTTGGTCGTCCAAGCCGACAAGGAGCAGTTCTTC. This gives the protein CASSLVVQADKEQFF. V and J are TRBV5-1 and TRBJ2-1; D is uncertain. Germline assignment: CDR1 SGHRS and CDR2 YFSETQ. The length of the CDR3 is 15 residues.

V gene TRBV24-1 combines with J gene TRBJ1-1; D remains unclear. Looked up from germline, CDR1 is KGHDR and CDR2 is SFDVKD. The ends were cut back, 8 bases at V and 4 bases at J, with 10 bases in the middle. This CDR3 has 12 residues. The CDR3 DNA follows: TGTGCCACCAACGGTATAACCACTGAAGCTTTCTTT. Amino acid sequence: CATNGITTEAFF.

This clone was seen just once. The chain combines TRBV11-2 with TRBJ2-1, with TRBD2 matching over 9 bases. This CDR3 region has 18 residues. V shed 4 bases and J 7 bases; nucleotides not matched to a gene: 17. Germline CDR1 reads SGHAT; CDR2 reads FQNNGV. In nucleotides, the CDR3 is TGTGCCAGCAGCTCCGCGATTCATTTAGCGGGAGTAACTAATGAGCAGTTCTTC. Encoded protein: CASSSAIHLAGVTNEQFF.

Only a few counts were recorded for this clone. The chain carries TRBV30 and TRBJ1-5, with D tentatively TRBD1 (6 bases). This CDR3 is 15 amino acids long. Germline V gene sequence: CDR1 GTSNPN, CDR2 SVGIG (reference sequence). Trimming stripped 3 bases from V and 3 bases from J, with 15 bases between. CDR3 sequence reads: CAWSDGGPLNQPQHF. CDR3 DNA: TGTGCCTGGAGCGACGGGGGGCCCCTCAATCAGCCCCAGCATTTT.

The genes are TRBV27 and TRBJ1-1, with a tentative D call TRBD1 (5 bases). Trimming cost V 3 bases and J 0 bases, with 14 bases left between them. Per germline, CDR1 MNHEY and CDR2 SMNVEV (reference sequence). This CDR3 has 16 amino acids. The CDR3 DNA reads TGTGCCAGCAGTTTTGAAAGGACATCCCTGAACACTGAAGCTTTCTTT. It specifies CASSFERTSLNTEAFF.

This chain uses TRBV5-1 with TRBJ2-4; 7 bases fit TRBD2. Germline V gene sequence: CDR1 SGHRS, CDR2 YFSETQ. The CDR3 runs to 15 residues. V lost 0 bases to trimming and J lost 3 bases; unmatched junction nucleotides: 3. The CDR3, as DNA: TGCGCCAGCAGCTTGGCGGGGGGAAACAAAAACATTCAGTACTTC. Its protein product is CASSLAGGNKNIQYF.